This entry lists 23 T cell receptor beta chains sequenced from one sample in a study of blood T cell repertoires in COVID-19. Measured with immunoSEQ multiplex PCR; TCRdb has only the in-frame clones, and not every one. Counted here are approximately 400,000 clones, around 87% occurring once; the ten biggest clones make up 1.3%. The source material was PBMCs or T cells enriched from blood (not recorded which). The receptors derive from a man aged 25 to 45 who had recovered from COVID-19.

This clone was counted a single time. The chain joins TRBV9 to TRBJ1-5, with a weak D call TRBD1 (6 bases). Germline CDR1 SGDLS, CDR2 YYNGEE. The V end lost 6 bases, the J end lost 0 bases, and 19 bases lay between the germline ends. The CDR3 consists of 17 residues. CDR3 protein: CASTFRAGQYSNQPQHF. Here the CDR3 DNA reads TGTGCCAGCACCTTCCGGGCCGGACAGTATAGCAATCAGCCCCAGCATTTT.

V gene TRBV4-2 combines with J gene TRBJ2-7; 9 bases are shared with TRBD2. Germline lookup yields CDR1 LGHNA and CDR2 YNFKEQ. J lost 3 bases, V lost 1 base, and 13 bases had no gene match. This CDR3 has 18 residues. CDR3 DNA sequence: TGTGCCAGCAGCCAAGGAGATAGCGGGGGTCGGAGGGACTACGAGCAGTACTTC. Protein sequence: CASSQGDSGGRRDYEQYF.

The CDR3 coding sequence is TGTGCCAGTAGTATAGAAACAGGATATGGCTACACCTTC. This gives the protein CASSIETGYGYTF. V and J are TRBV19 and TRBJ1-2, with D maybe TRBD1 (5 bases). Trimming took off 0 bases at V and 5 bases at J, with 7 bases between the two ends. Per the germline V gene, CDR1 is LNHDA and CDR2 is SQIVND (reference sequence). The CDR3 runs to 13 residues.

The rearrangement joins TRBV7-2 to TRBJ1-1, with 8 bases lining up with TRBD1. CDR3 size: 15 residues. CDR1 and CDR2 (germline): SGHTA, FQGNSA. V trimming: 5 bases; J trimming: 4 bases; junction bases outside the gene matches: 9. CDR3 DNA: TGTGCCAGCAGCCTATTCCCACAGGGGGGCACTGAAGCTTTCTTT. Translating it yields CASSLFPQGGTEAFF.

This chain links TRBV7-2 with TRBJ2-3, with a possible D match to TRBD2 (6 bases). Trimming removed 1 base from V and 5 bases from J, with 7 bases in between. The CDR3 is made up of 13 amino acids. Germline values: CDR1 SGHTA, CDR2 FQGNSA. The CDR3 DNA sequence: TGTGCCAGCAGCTTAGTCGGGGGAGATACGCAGTATTTT. Protein: CASSLVGGDTQYF.

The rearrangement links TRBV15 to TRBJ1-2; D possibly corresponds to TRBD1 (5 bases). V lost 0 bases and J 4 bases, leaving 9 bases between the germline ends. Germline V lookup: CDR1 LNHNV, CDR2 YYDKDF (reference sequence). This CDR3 has 14 amino acids. In nucleotides, the CDR3 is TGTGCCACCAGCAGAGATCAGGGCCCCTATGGCTACACCTTC. It specifies CATSRDQGPYGYTF.

The chain joins TRBV19 to TRBJ1-1; weak D call: TRBD1 (6 bases). This CDR3 contains 14 residues. The V end was cut by 3 bases, the J end by 6 bases, with 14 bases between. Per the germline V gene, CDR1 is LNHDA and CDR2 is SQIVND (reference sequence). For the CDR3, the DNA is TGTGCCAGTAGTATTAAACAGGGAATCCCTGAAGCTTTCTTT. It yields the protein CASSIKQGIPEAFF. The complete variable domain, with remaining parts taken from reference TRBV19 and TRBJ1-1, reads DGGITQSPKYLFRKEGQNVTLSCEQNLNHDAMYWYRQDPGQGLRLIYYSQIVNDFQKGDIAEGYSVSREKKESFPLTVTSAQKNPTAFYLCASSIKQGIPEAFFGQGTRLTVV.

This sequence joins TRBV30 and TRBJ1-5; D gene unclear. Trimming left V 1 base short and J 6 bases short, with 10 bases between. The CDR3 is made up of 13 amino acids. Germline values: CDR1 GTSNPN, CDR2 SVGIG (reference sequence). The CDR3 DNA reads TGTGCCTGGAGTGGTGAAGGGAGTCAGCCCCAGCATTTT. Translating gives CAWSGEGSQPQHF.

Only one count was recorded for this clone. The chain carries TRBV6-5 and TRBJ1-2; 7 bases align to TRBD1. This CDR3 is 13 amino acids long. Germline CDR1 MNHEY, CDR2 SVGAGI. The junction had 5 bases not matched to a gene; V was cut back by 8 bases and J by 2 bases. Written as DNA, the CDR3 is TGTGCCAGCGCCGAGACAGGGAACTATGGCTACACCTTC. This encodes CASAETGNYGYTF.

The chain combines TRBV5-1 with TRBJ1-2; tentative D call: TRBD1 (6 bases). V was shortened by 5 bases and J by 6 bases, with 23 bases between the two germline ends. Germline V gives CDR1 SGHRS, CDR2 YFSETQ. CDR3 length: 16 residues. Here the CDR3 reads CASRAKGTRGEDGYTF. As DNA, the CDR3 is TGCGCCAGCAGGGCGAAGGGGACCAGGGGTGAAGATGGCTACACCTTC.

J is TRBJ2-7 and V is TRBV7-7; 10 bases fit TRBD1. CDR1 is SSHAT, CDR2 FNYEAQ, per germline (reference sequence). CDR3 length: 13 amino acids. Trimming at V came to 5 bases and at J to 3 bases, leaving 1 base not matched to a gene. The CDR3 DNA reads as TGTGCCAGCAGCCGGGACAGGGGCTACGAGCAGTACTTC. Translated: CASSRDRGYEQYF.

This chain links TRBV7-8 with TRBJ2-2; 8 bases are a match to TRBD1. The CDR3 covers 16 residues. Germline CDR1 is SGHVS and CDR2 is FQNEAQ. With 1 base clipped from V and 1 base from J, the junction kept 2 bases outside the gene matches. The CDR3 loop reads CASSLGGQGNTGELFF. The CDR3 DNA reads TGTGCCAGCAGCTTAGGAGGACAGGGGAACACCGGGGAGCTGTTTTTT.

This clone came up once. Here the CDR3 omits its conserved ending phenylalanine or tryptophan, so a read error is the likely source. The DNA is omitted, as the CDR3 cannot be located on it reliably, and the CDR3 follows TCRdb's listing. The chain couples TRBV7-2 to TRBJ1-1; the table names TRBD1, a call not compared with the DNA. Germline assignment: CDR1 SGHTA and CDR2 FQGNSA. A total of 13 residues make up the CDR3, ends included. The CDR3 protein is CASSLSTGGYLSI.

This clone was seen once. The chain combines TRBV10-1 with TRBJ1-2; no clear D gene. The CDR3 consists of 13 residues. Trimming took 3 bases from V and 5 from J, leaving 10 bases between them. The V gene's germline CDR1 is WNHNN and CDR2 SYGVQD (reference sequence). CDR3 nucleotide sequence: TGCGCCAGCAGTGATGAAGGAGAGTATGGCTACACCTTC. It yields the protein CASSDEGEYGYTF.

This chain connects TRBV6-1 to TRBJ1-2; TRBD1 agrees at 7 bases. V lost 2 bases, J lost 8 bases, and 2 bases stayed unmatched. The CDR3 covers 12 residues. Germline V gene data show CDR1 as MNHNS and CDR2 as SASEGT. The DNA of the CDR3 is TGTGCCAGCAGTGAACAGGGGGAGGGCTACACCTTC. It translates to CASSEQGEGYTF.

This clone was counted once. The chain uses TRBV5-5 and TRBJ1-1, with 7 bases fitting TRBD1. The V segment lost 4 bases and the J segment 2 bases; nucleotides outside the gene matches: 5. The CDR3 is 14 residues long. CDR1 and CDR2 from the germline V gene are SGHKS and YYEKEE (reference sequence). This chain's CDR3 is CASSVRDSNTEAFF. The CDR3 nucleotides are TGTGCCAGCAGCGTCCGGGACAGTAACACTGAAGCTTTCTTT.

CDR3 sequence (DNA): TGTGCCAGCAGCCCACCCGCAGACAGGGGAGGGGGCTACACCTTC. It translates to CASSPPADRGGGYTF. This rearrangement joins TRBV6-5 to TRBJ1-2; 8 bases agree with TRBD1. This CDR3 contains 15 residues. V shed 6 bases and J 8 bases; nucleotides not matched to a gene: 14. Germline lookup yields CDR1 MNHEY and CDR2 SVGAGI.

This chain links TRBV9 with TRBJ2-2, with D tentatively TRBD2 (5 bases). This CDR3 has 13 amino acids. The germline V gene encodes CDR1 SGDLS and CDR2 YYNGEE. V was pared by 3 bases and J by 6 bases, with 9 bases between. In DNA, the CDR3 is TGTGCCAGCAGCGGATCTAGCTCCGGGGAGCTGTTTTTT. It specifies CASSGSSSGELFF.

This chain joins TRBV12-5 and TRBJ1-2; D perhaps matches TRBD1 (5 bases). The CDR3 spans 17 residues. CDR1 and CDR2 (germline): LGHNT, FRNRAP. Trimming took 5 bases from V and 2 from J, leaving 21 bases between them. The CDR3 DNA is TGTGCTAGTGGTCCCGTCTCCAAGTGGGGGGGAAACTATGGCTACACCTTC. Translating it yields CASGPVSKWGGNYGYTF.

The V gene is TRBV3-1 (or the pseudogene TRBV3-2), the J gene TRBJ2-5; 8 positions match TRBD2. Germline V gene lookup returns CDR1 LGHDT and CDR2 YNNKEL (reference sequence). This CDR3 is 14 amino acids long. The V and J ends lost 3 bases and 2 bases, in that order; junction bases with no gene match: 2. The CDR3 region is CASSQAGGQETQYF. CDR3 DNA: TGTGCCAGCAGCCAGGCGGGGGGTCAAGAGACCCAGTACTTC.

This chain joins TRBV28 and TRBJ2-1; no clear D. The CDR3 covers 14 residues. CDR1 is MDHEN, CDR2 SYDVKM, per germline. V was pared by 6 bases and J by 1 base, with 10 bases between. The CDR3 sequence: CASRTPVSYNEQFF. The CDR3 nucleotides read TGTGCCAGCAGGACTCCCGTTTCCTACAATGAGCAGTTCTTC.

This clone occurred once. As DNA, the CDR3 is TGCGCCAGCAGCTCGATACTAGCGGGGGGAACAGATACGCAGTATTTT. Its protein is CASSSILAGGTDTQYF. J is TRBJ2-3 and V is TRBV5-1, with TRBD2 matching 12 bases. There are 16 residues in the CDR3. V lost 3 bases to trimming and J lost 3 bases; unmatched junction nucleotides: 5. Germline CDR1 is SGHRS and CDR2 is YFSETQ.

The chain is built from TRBV7-2 and TRBJ1-6, with 7 positions matching TRBD1. Germline V gives CDR1 SGHTA, CDR2 FQGNSA. V trimming: 4 bases; J trimming: 7 bases; junction bases outside the gene matches: 4. This CDR3 has 14 residues. The CDR3 DNA is TGTGCCAGCAGCTCGCAGGGGGACAATTCACCCCTCCACTTT. Protein: CASSSQGDNSPLHF.